This TCR beta chain was recovered during a study of T cells after yellow fever vaccination. In germline, CDR1 is MNHEY, CDR2 SVGEGT. The CDR3 has 15 residues. V lost 4 bases, J lost 10 bases, and 7 bases stayed unmatched. TCRdb itself ran the 5' RACE reads through MiXCR, one entry per CDR3 protein. The profile covers under 400,000 distinct CDR3 sequences, with approximately 13% appearing a single time and 2.5% to 4% taken by the ten largest. The chain employs TRBV6-2 or TRBV6-3 and TRBJ2-1, with 13 bases matching TRBD2. Sequenced here: CD4+ T cells sorted from PBMCs, sampled 15 days after the yellow fever booster vaccination. The clonotype was recovered from a man younger than 35 who received the YFV17D yellow fever vaccine. The CDR3 region is CASSFGTSGEVEQFF. CDR3 DNA sequence: TGTGCCAGCAGTTTCGGGACTAGCGGGGAGGTCGAGCAGTTCTTC.